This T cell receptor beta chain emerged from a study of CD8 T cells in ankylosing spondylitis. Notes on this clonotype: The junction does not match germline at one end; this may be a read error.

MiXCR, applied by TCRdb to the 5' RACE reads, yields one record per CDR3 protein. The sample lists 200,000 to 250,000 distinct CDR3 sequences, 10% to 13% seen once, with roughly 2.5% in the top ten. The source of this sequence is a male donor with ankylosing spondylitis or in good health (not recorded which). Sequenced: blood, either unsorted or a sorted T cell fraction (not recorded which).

CDR3 DNA sequence: TGCGCCTGCAGCGAAGGACACCTCGAGCAGTACTTC. It specifies CACSEGHLEQYF. V gene TRBV5-1 combines with J gene TRBJ2-7; D possibly corresponds to TRBD1 (5 bases). Looked up from germline, CDR1 is SGHRS and CDR2 is YFSETQ. CDR3 length equals 12 residues.